The entry below gives a single T cell receptor (beta chain) sequence along with its context. Its antigen is unknown. The sample originates from a study of T cells after posttransplantation cyclophosphamide. Notes on the study in general: Tissue-infiltrating T cells from skin or gut overlapped little with blood T cells. TRB clonality was highly associated with recipient CMV seropositivity and reactivation. Donor-recipient repertoire similarity was low at 1-2 months, rising over year one.

The related graft donor's blood sample was taken on the day of bone marrow donation. The CDR3 has 14 residues. CDR1 SNHLY and CDR2 FYNNEI come from the germline V gene. After removal of 3 bases from V and 7 bases from J, the junction contained 5 bases not matched to a gene. Measured with immunoSEQ multiplex PCR; TCRdb has only the in-frame clones, and not every one. The table records roughly 13,000 clones, over 75% of them present only once. Sequenced: memory CD4+ T cells sorted from PBMCs. This receptor was obtained from a man between 45 and 60 years old in good health, CMV-negative, and a related stem cell transplant donor. This sequence joins TRBV2 and TRBJ1-5; 8 bases are shared with TRBD1. The CDR3: CASSEGQDLQPQHF. CDR3 bases: TGTGCCAGCAGTGAGGGACAGGATCTACAGCCCCAGCATTTT.